The entry that follows covers one T cell receptor beta chain sequence. The sample comes from a study of cytomegalovirus exposure and HLA in healthy donors. Primers: 60 Vbeta forward and 13 Jbeta reverse. Some clones are missing from TCRdb's copy, which holds only in-frame ones; the method was immunoSEQ multiplex PCR. This table has roughly 100,000 clones, about three quarters appearing once. The specimen was PBMCs. This sequence was found in a male donor in good health and CMV-seronegative.

This chain's CDR3 is CASTRPDRGAPEYF. CDR3 DNA sequence: TGTGCCAGCACCCGCCCCGACAGGGGGGCCCCGGAGTACTTC. This chain connects TRBV6-6 to TRBJ2-5, with 9 bases aligning to TRBD1. The CDR3 covers 14 residues. V lost 7 bases and J lost 12; bases outside the gene matches: 15. The germline V gene encodes CDR1 MNHNY and CDR2 SVGAGI (reference sequence).